The present T cell receptor beta chain was sequenced within a study of blood T cell repertoires in COVID-19. Study in general: In each case, the material was cDNA or gDNA derived from T cells, B-cell-depleted T cells, or PBMCs.

Authors' analysis steps: Quantification of nucleated cells was approximated via reference gene primer amplification. Profiled with immunoSEQ multiplex PCR; TCRdb holds only in-frame clones, not every one. The V and J calls and clone size come from that table; D and trimming were worked out from the DNA. Here the sample spans over 250,000 clones, approximately 85% being singletons. CDR1 is SGHTA and CDR2 is FQGNSA in the germline V gene. This CDR3 region has 13 residues. J was trimmed by 5 bases and V by 4 bases; bases with no gene match: 4. This chain links TRBV7-2 with TRBJ2-7, with 8 bases matching TRBD2. Source material: peripheral blood. The TCR was taken from an older woman with acute or convalescent COVID-19. The CDR3 reads CASSSLGGDEQYF. The DNA for the CDR3 is TGTGCCAGCAGCTCTCTCGGGGGGGACGAGCAGTACTTC.